Each of the 24 T cell receptor beta chains below was sequenced from the same sample in a study of T cell changes during pregnancy in multiple sclerosis. The data were produced by immunoSEQ multiplex PCR, yet TCRdb's version contains in-frame clones alone and is incomplete. The sample lists about 64,000 clones, about nine tenths occurring once. Specimen: peripheral blood, collected in the second trimester of pregnancy. The receptors stem from a female donor with multiple sclerosis, enrolled in a pregnancy study.

J is TRBJ1-2 and V is TRBV19, with TRBD1 identical over 7 bases. There are 14 residues in the CDR3. The trim removed 5 bases at V and 5 bases at J, leaving 8 bases unmatched. Germline V gene data show CDR1 as LNHDA and CDR2 as SQIVND (reference sequence). This CDR3 is CASSPGTAPYGYTF. In DNA form, the CDR3 reads TGTGCCAGTAGTCCTGGGACAGCCCCTTATGGCTACACCTTC.

The gene calls are TRBV7-2 and TRBJ2-7, with TRBD1 matching 7 bases. This CDR3 has 14 amino acids. Trimming cost V 5 bases and J 3 bases; bases outside gene matches: 7. The germline V gene has CDR1 SGHTA and CDR2 FQGNSA. CDR3 sequence (DNA): TGTGCCAGCAGCCCCGTCCCAGGGGGCTACGAGCAGTACTTC. Translation gives CASSPVPGGYEQYF. The complete variable domain, with remaining parts taken from reference TRBV7-2 and TRBJ2-7, reads GAGVSQSPSNKVTEKGKDVELRCDPISGHTALYWYRQSLGQGLEFLIYFQGNSAPDKSGLPSDRFSAERTGGSVSTLTIQRTQQEDSAVYLCASSPVPGGYEQYFGPGTRLTVT.

The rearrangement links TRBV4-1 to TRBJ2-3, with TRBD1 matching over 7 bases. V was pared by 0 bases and J by 4 bases, with 10 bases of the junction left unmatched. CDR1 and CDR2 from the germline V gene are MGHRA and YSYEKL. This CDR3 contains 17 residues. CDR3 in amino acids: CASSQEGGRGRSDTQYF. As DNA, the CDR3 is TGCGCCAGCAGCCAAGAAGGGGGCAGGGGACGGTCAGATACGCAGTATTTT.

The chain combines TRBV11-2 with TRBJ2-3; the D is unclear. The ends were cut back, 0 bases at V and 7 bases at J, with 5 bases in the middle. The CDR3 is 12 residues long. Germline V gene lookup returns CDR1 SGHAT and CDR2 FQNNGV. The CDR3 nucleotides read TGTGCCAGCAGCTTAGACGAGCATACGCAGTATTTT. Protein sequence: CASSLDEHTQYF.

The chain combines TRBV7-9 with TRBJ1-6, with 7 bases aligning to TRBD1. V dropped 4 bases and J dropped 7; count of bases not matched to a gene: 7. The CDR3 contains 15 residues. Germline values: CDR1 SEHNR, CDR2 FQNEAQ (reference sequence). CDR3 bases: TGTGCCAGCAGCTGGGGGGACAGTTCAAATTCACCCCTCCACTTT. This gives the protein CASSWGDSSNSPLHF.

The rearrangement joins TRBV19 to TRBJ2-3; TRBD2 agrees at 7 bases. Germline loops: CDR1 LNHDA, CDR2 SQIVND (reference sequence). The V gene end was trimmed by 8 bases and the J gene end by 3 bases; junction bases not matched to a gene: 2. There are 12 residues in the CDR3. The CDR3 spells CASGRGTDTQYF. In DNA form, the CDR3 reads TGTGCCAGTGGGAGGGGAACAGATACGCAGTATTTT. Together with reference TRBV19 and TRBJ2-3, the CDR3 gives the full variable domain: DGGITQSPKYLFRKEGQNVTLSCEQNLNHDAMYWYRQDPGQGLRLIYYSQIVNDFQKGDIAEGYSVSREKKESFPLTVTSAQKNPTAFYLCASGRGTDTQYFGPGTRLTVL.

Regarding this clone: One end of the junction is discordant with germline, which a read error may explain. The rearrangement links TRBV28 to TRBJ1-2; D possibly corresponds to TRBD1 (6 bases). This CDR3 has 13 amino acids. CDR1 is MDHEN and CDR2 is SYDVKM in the germline V gene. CDR3 bases: TGTGCCAGCAGGCGACAGGATAACCATGGCTACACCTTC. Amino acid sequence: CASRRQDNHGYTF.

The rearrangement joins TRBV9 to TRBJ2-7; 12 bases line up with TRBD1. The junction had 4 bases not matched to a gene; V was cut back by 9 bases and J by 6 bases. In germline, CDR1 is SGDLS, CDR2 YYNGEE. The CDR3 runs 12 residues. The CDR3 is CATGQGAGEQYF. The CDR3 DNA follows: TGTGCCACGGGACAGGGGGCGGGCGAGCAGTACTTC.

The J gene is TRBJ2-2, the V gene TRBV28, with 9 bases lining up with TRBD2. The germline gives CDR1 MDHEN, CDR2 SYDVKM. The CDR3 runs to 15 residues. Trimming at V came to 6 bases and at J to 6 bases, leaving 8 bases not matched to a gene. The CDR3 bases are TGTGCCAGCAGGAAACCTAGCGGGATCCCCGGGGAGCTGTTTTTT. This sequence encodes CASRKPSGIPGELFF.

The chain joins TRBV4-2 to TRBJ1-2; TRBD1 might be the D (6 bases). V lost 1 base, J lost 4 bases, and 7 bases lay in between. The CDR3 has 13 residues. Germline lookup yields CDR1 LGHNA and CDR2 YNFKEQ. In DNA, the CDR3 is TGTGCCAGCAGCCAAGGGACAGCCTATGGCTACACCTTC. It yields the protein CASSQGTAYGYTF.

J is TRBJ2-1 and V is TRBV5-1, with TRBD2 matching 9 bases. V shed 2 bases, J shed 4 bases, and the junction held 7 bases outside the gene matches. The CDR3 sequence is 16 residues long. Germline V lookup: CDR1 SGHRS, CDR2 YFSETQ. The CDR3 here is CASSLLAGATYNEQFF. In DNA, the CDR3 is TGCGCCAGCAGCTTATTAGCGGGAGCCACATACAATGAGCAGTTCTTC.

With regard to this clone: At one end the junction does not follow the germline gene, possibly because of a read error. CDR3 in DNA: TGTGCCAGCTCACCACTGCCGGGACAGGGTTTGACTAATAAAAAACTGTTTTTT. Encoded protein: CASSPLPGQGLTNKKLFF. The chain couples TRBV18 to TRBJ1-4; TRBD1 matches at 9 bases. Germline V gene lookup returns CDR1 KGHSH and CDR2 LQKENI. This CDR3 is built from 18 residues.

The rearrangement joins TRBV7-4 to TRBJ2-5, with unresolved D. The DNA matches TRBJ2-7 better at its end, which makes the J call doubtful. Germline assignment: CDR1 SGHVT and CDR2 SQSDAQ. The CDR3 has 15 residues. CDR3 residues: CASSLGLVKPYEQYF. In DNA form, the CDR3 reads TGTGCCAGCAGCTTAGGCCTAGTGAAACCCTACGAGCAGTACTTC.

The J gene is TRBJ1-2, the V gene TRBV29-1, with 9 bases fitting TRBD1. CDR3 size: 13 residues. Germline CDR1 and CDR2: SQVTM and ANQGSEA. After removal of 6 bases from V and 7 bases from J, the junction contained 9 bases not matched to a gene. CDR3 in amino acids: CSVSTTGGLGYTF. The CDR3 region has the DNA TGCAGCGTCTCCACAACAGGGGGCCTTGGCTACACCTTC.

This rearrangement joins TRBV29-1 to TRBJ2-2; the match to TRBD1 covers 8 bases. The CDR3 is 15 residues long. Germline assignment: CDR1 SQVTM and CDR2 ANQGSEA. The J segment lost 5 bases and the V segment lost 4 bases, leaving 9 bases of the junction unmatched. The CDR3 bases are TGCAGCGTTGGGCAACCGGGACAGGTGACCGGGGAGCTGTTTTTT. This encodes CSVGQPGQVTGELFF.

J is TRBJ2-3 and V is TRBV5-1, with TRBD2 identical over 8 bases. Germline V gene data show CDR1 as SGHRS and CDR2 as YFSETQ. V shed 0 bases and J 3 bases; nucleotides not matched to a gene: 3. This CDR3 is 15 amino acids long. CDR3 sequence (DNA): TGCGCCAGCAGCTTGGGAGCGGGAGTTACAGATACGCAGTATTTT. Its translation: CASSLGAGVTDTQYF.

The V gene is TRBV7-3, the J gene TRBJ2-1; 12 nucleotides align to TRBD2. The length of the CDR3 is 16 residues. Trimming removed 3 bases from V and 3 bases from J; junction bases left unmatched: 3. Germline assignment: CDR1 SGHTA and CDR2 FQGTGA. The CDR3 is CASSFMTSGSYNEQFF. The CDR3 region has the DNA TGTGCCAGCAGCTTTATGACTAGCGGGAGCTACAATGAGCAGTTCTTC.

This chain joins TRBV9 and TRBJ2-5, with TRBD2 identical over 8 bases. This CDR3 spans 14 amino acids. Trimming cost V 6 bases and J 2 bases; bases outside gene matches: 6. Germline assignment: CDR1 SGDLS and CDR2 YYNGEE. The CDR3 reads CASIPSGPQETQYF. In nucleotides, the CDR3 is TGTGCCAGCATCCCTAGCGGGCCTCAAGAGACCCAGTACTTC. Together with reference TRBV9 and TRBJ2-5, the CDR3 gives the full variable domain: DSGVTQTPKHLITATGQRVTLRCSPRSGDLSVYWYQQSLDQGLQFLIQYYNGEERAKGNILERFSAQQFPDLHSELNLSSLELGDSALYFCASIPSGPQETQYFGPGTRLLVL.

This chain joins TRBV7-6 and TRBJ2-2, with 8 positions matching TRBD1. V lost 1 base to trimming and J lost 1 base; unmatched junction nucleotides: 8. Germline V gene lookup returns CDR1 SGHVS and CDR2 FNYEAQ. The CDR3 consists of 18 residues. CDR3 sequence: CASSLEVRDRMNTGELFF. The DNA of the CDR3 is TGTGCCAGCAGCTTAGAGGTCCGGGACAGGATGAACACCGGGGAGCTGTTTTTT.

The V call is TRBV29-1, the J call TRBJ2-7; possibly TRBD1 for D (5 bases). In germline, CDR1 is SQVTM, CDR2 ANQGSEA. V was pared by 6 bases and J by 0 bases, with 15 bases between. The CDR3 spans 14 residues. The CDR3 DNA is TGCAGCGTCCGCGAACAGGAGACCTCCTACGAGCAGTACTTC. It specifies CSVREQETSYEQYF.

CDR3 in amino acids: CASSRSVAGRDIQYF. DNA of the CDR3: TGCGCCAGCAGCCGCTCCGTGGCGGGTCGGGACATTCAGTACTTC. The rearrangement joins TRBV4-3 to TRBJ2-4; the D gene is possibly TRBD2 (5 bases). Trimming shortened V by 4 bases and J by 8 bases, and 18 bases separated the two germline ends. The CDR3 consists of 15 residues. Germline V gene sequence: CDR1 LGHNA, CDR2 YSLEER.

J is TRBJ2-1 and V is TRBV28, with TRBD1 matching over 7 bases. CDR1 is MDHEN and CDR2 is SYDVKM in the germline V gene. The CDR3 spans 12 residues. V trimming: 7 bases; J trimming: 9 bases; junction bases outside the gene matches: 6. Written as DNA, the CDR3 is TGTGCCAGCAAGGAACAGGGGACTGAGCAGTTCTTC. It translates to CASKEQGTEQFF.

This clone is a singleton in its sample. CDR3 sequence: CASRHPPARTDRNQPQHF. CDR3 sequence (DNA): TGTGCCAGCAGGCACCCTCCGGCCAGGACTGACAGGAATCAGCCCCAGCATTTT. The chain recombines TRBV28 with TRBJ1-5, with D tentatively TRBD1 (6 bases). Trimming left V 6 bases short and J 4 bases short, with 25 bases between. The CDR3 is 18 amino acids. Germline V gives CDR1 MDHEN, CDR2 SYDVKM.

V is TRBV4-2 and J is TRBJ2-7, with TRBD2 identical over 9 bases. From germline, CDR1 is LGHNA and CDR2 YNFKEQ. J gave up 3 bases and V 0 bases, and 6 bases lay outside the gene matches. The CDR3 loop spans 16 amino acids. The CDR3 DNA follows: TGTGCCAGCAGCCAAGATCGGACTAGCGCCAACTACGAGCAGTACTTC. Protein product: CASSQDRTSANYEQYF.